This T cell receptor (beta chain) originates from a study of cytotoxic CD8 clonotypes in ibrutinib-treated CLL. Assay: immunoSEQ multiplex PCR; the TCRdb copy retains only in-frame clones and omits some. The table includes fewer than 90,000 clones, about 86% detected once. The CDR3 consists of 16 residues. Germline V gives CDR1 SGHRS, CDR2 YFSETQ. V was shortened by 4 bases and J by 0 bases, with 13 bases between the two germline ends. Findings and caveats of the study: Ibrutinib response saw clonality rise, and progression saw it return toward baseline.

With regard to this clone: Its antigen remains unidentified.

V and J are TRBV5-1 and TRBJ2-2, with D possibly being TRBD1 (6 bases). This specimen consisted of PBMCs, obtained before ibrutinib treatment. The TCR originated in a human donor with chronic lymphocytic leukemia. The CDR3: CASSPEGQTNTGELFF. Here the CDR3 DNA reads TGCGCCAGCAGCCCAGAAGGACAGACGAACACCGGGGAGCTGTTTTTT.